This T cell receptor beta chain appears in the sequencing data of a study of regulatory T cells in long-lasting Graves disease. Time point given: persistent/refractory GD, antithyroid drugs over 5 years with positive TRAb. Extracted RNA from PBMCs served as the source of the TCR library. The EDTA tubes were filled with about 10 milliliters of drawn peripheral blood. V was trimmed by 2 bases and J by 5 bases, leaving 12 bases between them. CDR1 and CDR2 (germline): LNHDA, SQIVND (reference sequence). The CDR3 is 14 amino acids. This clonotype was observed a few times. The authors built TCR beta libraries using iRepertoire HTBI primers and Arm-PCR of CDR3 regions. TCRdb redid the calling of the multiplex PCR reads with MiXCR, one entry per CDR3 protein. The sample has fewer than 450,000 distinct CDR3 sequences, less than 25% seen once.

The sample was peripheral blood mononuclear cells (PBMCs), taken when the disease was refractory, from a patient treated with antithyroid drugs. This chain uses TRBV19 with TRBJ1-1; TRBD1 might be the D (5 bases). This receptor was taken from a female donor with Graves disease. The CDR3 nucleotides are TGTGCCAGTAGTATACAGGGAGGAGGGACTGAAGCTTTCTTT. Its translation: CASSIQGGGTEAFF.